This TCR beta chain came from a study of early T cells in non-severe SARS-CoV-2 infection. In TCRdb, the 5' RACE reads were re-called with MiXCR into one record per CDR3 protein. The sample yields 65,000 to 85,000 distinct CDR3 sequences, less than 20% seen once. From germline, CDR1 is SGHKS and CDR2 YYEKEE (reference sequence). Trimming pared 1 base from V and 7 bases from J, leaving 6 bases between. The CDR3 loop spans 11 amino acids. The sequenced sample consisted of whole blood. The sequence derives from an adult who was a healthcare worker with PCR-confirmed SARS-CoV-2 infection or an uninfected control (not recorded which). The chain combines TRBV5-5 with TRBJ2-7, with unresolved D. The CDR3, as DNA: TGTGCCAGCAGCTTGTCGCGAGAGCAGTACTTC. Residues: CASSLSREQYF.